Presented here are 28 T cell receptor beta chains from one specimen sequenced in a study of neurological immune-mediated disorders. From the 5' RACE reads, TCRdb called clonotypes with MiXCR, one entry per CDR3 protein. The profile covers tens of thousands of distinct CDR3 sequences, with more than 6% appearing a single time and more than 4.5% taken by the ten largest. The source material was PBMCs. The receptors originated from a woman aged 35 to 49 in good health.

This clonotype was detected many times. This sequence joins TRBV10-3 and TRBJ2-7, with unresolved D. Trimming cost V 3 bases and J 6 bases, with 9 bases left between them. The CDR3 length is 12 residues. Germline values: CDR1 ENHRY, CDR2 SYGVKD. The DNA of the CDR3 is TGTGCCATCAGTGAAGGGTCGGGCGAGCAGTACTTC. Its protein is CAISEGSGEQYF.

Concerning this clonotype: It may be a read error: a sequence one base away is much more abundant. DNA for the CDR3: TGTACCAGCAGCTCAAATGCCGGGACGGACACCGGGGAGCTGTTTTTT. It is translated as CTSSSNAGTDTGELFF. This chain joins TRBV11-1 and TRBJ2-2, with D perhaps matching TRBD1 or TRBD2 (5 bases each). The CDR3 totals 16 residues. CDR1 is SGHAT, CDR2 FQDESV, per germline (reference sequence).

This clonotype was detected many times. V usage is TRBV6-5 and J usage is TRBJ2-4; D might be TRBD2 (7 bases). The CDR3 has 15 amino acids. V was cut by 6 bases and J by 3 bases, with 15 bases left in between. Germline CDR1 reads MNHEY; CDR2 reads SVGAGI. The CDR3 protein is CASSPRGALKNIQYF. CDR3 bases: TGTGCCAGCAGCCCTCGGGGGGCTCTCAAAAACATTCAGTACTTC.

This clonotype ranks as medium-sized. The V gene is TRBV7-7, the J gene TRBJ2-7; 13 bases are shared with TRBD2. J was trimmed by 2 bases and V by 5 bases; bases with no gene match: 3. Germline V gene lookup returns CDR1 SSHAT and CDR2 FNYEAQ (reference sequence). The CDR3 has 15 residues. The CDR3 nucleotides are TGTGCCAGCAGCCCTGGACTAGCGGGAGCCTACGAGCAGTACTTC. Its protein is CASSPGLAGAYEQYF.

CDR3 residues: CASSSGSWGTQYF. In DNA, the CDR3 is TGTGCCAGCAGCAGCGGGAGCTGGGGGACCCAGTACTTC. The rearrangement uses TRBV27 and TRBJ2-5; 8 bases line up with TRBD2. The CDR3 covers 13 residues. V lost 6 bases, J lost 7 bases, and 7 bases stayed unmatched. In germline, CDR1 is MNHEY, CDR2 SMNVEV (reference sequence).

A word on this clonotype: One junction end disagrees with the germline gene, perhaps due to a read error. J is TRBJ1-1 and V is TRBV27, with TRBD1 identical over 7 bases. Germline CDR1 is MNHEY and CDR2 is SMNVEV (reference sequence). CDR3 length equals 14 residues. This CDR3 is CASNLQGRDTEAFF. The CDR3 DNA reads as TGTGCCAGCAATTTACAGGGGAGAGACACTGAAGCTTTCTTT.

This clonotype was counted at least ten times. This rearrangement joins TRBV5-5 to TRBJ1-1, with 8 positions matching TRBD1. Germline V CDR1 and CDR2: SGHKS, YYEKEE (reference sequence). V dropped 0 bases and J dropped 2; count of bases not matched to a gene: 3. This CDR3 has 15 residues. Here the CDR3 reads CASSLEAGGNTEAFF. As DNA, the CDR3 is TGTGCCAGCAGCTTGGAGGCAGGGGGCAACACTGAAGCTTTCTTT. Full variable domain (missing parts from reference TRBV5-5 and TRBJ1-1): DAGVTQSPTHLIKTRGQQVTLRCSPISGHKSVSWYQQVLGQGPQFIFQYYEKEERGRGNFPDRFSARQFPNYSSELNVNALLLGDSALYLCASSLEAGGNTEAFFGQGTRLTVV.

This clonotype was seen many times. The rearrangement links TRBV4-1 to TRBJ2-3; 10 bases agree with TRBD2. CDR3 length: 16 residues. V lost 0 bases to trimming and J lost 5 bases; unmatched junction nucleotides: 5. From germline, CDR1 is MGHRA and CDR2 YSYEKL. CDR3 amino acids: CASSQELAGPKDTQYF. In nucleotides, the CDR3 is TGCGCCAGCAGCCAAGAACTAGCGGGACCCAAAGATACGCAGTATTTT.

This clonotype was counted ten times or more. The genes are TRBV21-1 and TRBJ1-5; the DNA was not compared with TRBD1, the D call given in the table. TRBV21-1 is described as a pseudogene. CDR3 length: 12 residues. The CDR3 nucleotides are TGTGCCAGGGGACAGGGAAATCAGCCCCAGCATTTT. The encoded protein is CARGQGNQPQHF.

This clonotype occurred many times. The V and J genes are TRBV5-5 and TRBJ2-7; D may be TRBD1 (6 bases). Germline CDR1 and CDR2: SGHKS and YYEKEE (reference sequence). Trimming pared 4 bases from V and 7 bases from J, leaving 12 bases between. CDR3 length equals 12 residues. The CDR3 spells CASSRGGFEQYF. CDR3 nucleotide sequence: TGTGCCAGCAGCCGTGGGGGCTTTGAGCAGTACTTC.

This clonotype was observed many times. The V call is TRBV7-2, the J call TRBJ1-1, with TRBD1 identical over 8 bases. Unmatched junction bases numbered 9, after V lost 5 bases and J lost 7 bases. CDR1 is SGHTA, CDR2 FQGNSA, per germline. The CDR3 contains 14 residues. The CDR3 region is CASSATGGGGEAFF. In DNA, the CDR3 is TGTGCCAGCAGCGCAACAGGGGGAGGAGGTGAAGCTTTCTTT. The variable domain in full, with the rest retrieved from reference TRBV7-2 and TRBJ1-1, is GAGVSQSPSNKVTEKGKDVELRCDPISGHTALYWYRQSLGQGLEFLIYFQGNSAPDKSGLPSDRFSAERTGGSVSTLTIQRTQQEDSAVYLCASSATGGGGEAFFGQGTRLTVV.

The table lists this clonotype with many counts. This chain connects TRBV5-4 to TRBJ2-1, with a weak D call TRBD2 (5 bases). V was cut by 4 bases and J by 0 bases, with 8 bases left in between. The CDR3 spans 14 residues. Per the germline V gene, CDR1 is SGHNT and CDR2 is YYREEE (reference sequence). The DNA for the CDR3 is TGTGCCAGCAGCGGGAGCCTCTCCTACAATGAGCAGTTCTTC. Residues: CASSGSLSYNEQFF.

This clonotype was recorded many times. The chain carries TRBV3-1 and TRBJ2-1; D gene ambiguous. From germline, CDR1 is LGHDT and CDR2 YNNKEL (reference sequence). V lost 2 bases and J 1 base, leaving 9 bases between the germline ends. This CDR3 comprises 15 residues. This CDR3 is CASSQTLGSYNEQFF. CDR3 nucleotide sequence: TGTGCCAGCAGCCAAACCCTAGGGTCCTACAATGAGCAGTTCTTC.

This clonotype was observed many times. CDR3 amino acids: CASSRSGVSTDTQYF. For the CDR3, the DNA is TGCGCCAGCAGCCGCTCGGGAGTGAGCACAGATACGCAGTATTTT. The rearrangement uses TRBV5-1 and TRBJ2-3, with D perhaps TRBD2 (6 bases). The CDR3 is 15 residues long. The V end was cut by 4 bases, the J end by 0 bases, with 12 bases between. CDR1 and CDR2 (germline): SGHRS, YFSETQ.

This clonotype appeared many times. This chain links TRBV6-6 with TRBJ1-2; a weak D match, TRBD1 (5 bases). The V gene's germline CDR1 is MNHNY and CDR2 SVGAGI (reference sequence). This CDR3 has 14 amino acids. V was cut by 5 bases and J by 0 bases, with 10 bases left in between. The CDR3 region is CASSPGRTNYGYTF. The CDR3 DNA follows: TGTGCCAGCAGTCCAGGGAGGACTAACTATGGCTACACCTTC.

The chain combines TRBV28 with TRBJ2-1; D is perhaps TRBD1 or TRBD2 (6 bases each). V was cut by 10 bases and J by 4 bases, with 14 bases left in between. CDR3 length equals 13 residues. Germline CDR1 reads MDHEN; CDR2 reads SYDVKM. The chain's CDR3 is CATQGRSYNEQFF. The DNA of the CDR3 is TGTGCCACCCAGGGGAGGAGTTACAATGAGCAGTTCTTC.

This clonotype occurred many times. The gene calls are TRBV7-3 and TRBJ1-2, with D possibly being TRBD1 (6 bases). The V end was cut by 0 bases, the J end by 11 bases, with 16 bases between. The CDR3 runs 14 residues. CDR1 SGHTA and CDR2 FQGTGA come from the germline V gene. The CDR3 DNA sequence: TGTGCCAGCAGCTTAACGGGGGGGCAGTCCGGATACACCTTC. Its translation: CASSLTGGQSGYTF. Using reference TRBV7-3 and TRBJ1-2 for the parts outside the CDR3, the full variable domain is GAGVSQTPSNKVTEKGKYVELRCDPISGHTALYWYRQSLGQGPEFLIYFQGTGAADDSGLPNDRFFAVRPEGSVSTLKIQRTERGDSAVYLCASSLTGGQSGYTFGSGTRLTVV.

This clonotype was seen at least ten times. This chain connects TRBV12-3 or TRBV12-4 to TRBJ2-7, with D perhaps TRBD2 (5 bases). The CDR3 is 12 residues long. Trimming cost V 5 bases and J 4 bases, with 9 bases left between them. The CDR3 region has the DNA TGTGCCAGCAGTGAAGCGGAGTACGAGCAGTACTTC. Its translation is CASSEAEYEQYF.

This clonotype was detected many times. The gene calls are TRBV29-1 and TRBJ1-1; maybe TRBD1 (5 bases). The CDR3 totals 11 residues. Germline assignment: CDR1 SQVTM and CDR2 ANQGSEA. CDR3 DNA sequence: TGCACGGGGGGAGTCGGCACTGAAGCTTTCTTT. This encodes CTGGVGTEAFF. Based on the CDR3 plus reference TRBV29-1 and TRBJ1-1, the full variable domain is SAVISQKPSRDICQRGTSLTIQCQVDSQVTMMFWYRQQPGQSLTLIATANQGSEATYESGFVIDKFPISRPNLTFSTLTVSNMSPEDSSIYLCTGGVGTEAFFGQGTRLTVV.

There are many counts of this clonotype. The rearrangement links TRBV3-1 to TRBJ2-5, with D perhaps matching TRBD2 (6 bases). V lost 3 bases to trimming and J lost 7 bases, with 21 bases between them. This CDR3 region has 16 residues. CDR1 LGHDT and CDR2 YNNKEL come from the germline V gene (reference sequence). Here the CDR3 DNA reads TGTGCCAGCAGCCAGGTTGCGGGAAGGACGAAGGGGACCCAGTACTTC. It is translated as CASSQVAGRTKGTQYF.

V and J are TRBV2 and TRBJ2-3, with 10 bases identical to TRBD2. CDR1 is SNHLY and CDR2 is FYNNEI in the germline V gene. This CDR3 comprises 15 residues. After removal of 5 bases from V and 9 bases from J, the junction contained 11 bases not matched to a gene. CDR3 protein: CASSIDLAGDQTQYF. The CDR3 DNA sequence: TGTGCCAGCAGTATTGATCTAGCGGGAGATCAAACGCAGTATTTT.

Only one count was recorded for this clonotype. The chain carries TRBV18 and TRBJ2-7; D remains unclear. Trimming stripped 3 bases from V and 3 bases from J, with 3 bases between. CDR1 is KGHSH and CDR2 is LQKENI in the germline V gene. This CDR3 comprises 11 residues. The CDR3 nucleotides are TGTGCCAGCTCACCTGGCTACGAGCAGTACTTC. Protein product: CASSPGYEQYF.

This clonotype was recorded at least ten times. The rearrangement uses TRBV20-1 and TRBJ2-2; D unclear. The CDR3 extends over 13 amino acids. CDR1 is DFQATT, CDR2 SNEGSKA, per germline (reference sequence). Deletions cut 5 bases from V and 7 bases from J, with 14 bases between. In DNA form, the CDR3 reads TGCAGTGCTCCGGACCCTAAGGGCGGGGAGCTGTTTTTT. Amino acids: CSAPDPKGGELFF.

At least ten counts were recorded for this clonotype. The chain links TRBV20-1 to TRBJ2-7, with 9 bases fitting TRBD1. J gave up 4 bases and V 4 bases, and 5 bases lay outside the gene matches. This CDR3 has 13 residues. Germline CDR1 reads DFQATT; CDR2 reads SNEGSKA (reference sequence). CDR3 residues: CSAMTGGLYEQYF. CDR3 nucleotides: TGCAGTGCTATGACAGGGGGTCTTTACGAGCAGTACTTC.

Many counts were recorded for this clonotype. This rearrangement joins TRBV4-3 to TRBJ2-5, with a weak D call TRBD1 (6 bases). Trimming shortened V by 0 bases and J by 1 base, and 9 bases separated the two germline ends. The CDR3 totals 15 residues. Germline V gene sequence: CDR1 LGHNA, CDR2 YSLEER. The CDR3: CASSQDWGPQETQYF. CDR3 nucleotide sequence: TGCGCCAGCAGCCAAGACTGGGGGCCCCAAGAGACCCAGTACTTC.

The chain uses TRBV20-1 and TRBJ2-7; tentative D call: TRBD1 (6 bases). This CDR3 is 12 amino acids long. Germline assignment: CDR1 DFQATT and CDR2 SNEGSKA (reference sequence). V lost 6 bases and J lost 6, with 15 bases in between. CDR3: CSAKGESVEQYF. CDR3 nucleotides: TGCAGTGCAAAGGGGGAATCTGTCGAGCAGTACTTC.

The genes are TRBV20-1 and TRBJ2-7; the D gene could be TRBD1 or TRBD2 (5 bases each). CDR1 DFQATT and CDR2 SNEGSKA come from the germline V gene (reference sequence). The CDR3 runs to 12 residues. V was shortened by 1 base and J by 6 bases, with 10 bases between the two germline ends. CDR3 nucleotides: TGCAGTGCTAGAGGGGGGAGCCGCGAGCAGTACTTC. Residues: CSARGGSREQYF.

This clonotype was counted ten times or more. This chain links TRBV11-2 with TRBJ1-5, with 8 bases lining up with TRBD1. This CDR3 is built from 15 residues. The J segment lost 4 bases and the V segment lost 4 bases, leaving 6 bases of the junction unmatched. Germline values: CDR1 SGHAT, CDR2 FQNNGV. This CDR3 reads CASSSGQGRNQPQHF. The CDR3 region has the DNA TGTGCCAGCAGCTCTGGACAGGGTAGGAATCAGCCCCAGCATTTT.